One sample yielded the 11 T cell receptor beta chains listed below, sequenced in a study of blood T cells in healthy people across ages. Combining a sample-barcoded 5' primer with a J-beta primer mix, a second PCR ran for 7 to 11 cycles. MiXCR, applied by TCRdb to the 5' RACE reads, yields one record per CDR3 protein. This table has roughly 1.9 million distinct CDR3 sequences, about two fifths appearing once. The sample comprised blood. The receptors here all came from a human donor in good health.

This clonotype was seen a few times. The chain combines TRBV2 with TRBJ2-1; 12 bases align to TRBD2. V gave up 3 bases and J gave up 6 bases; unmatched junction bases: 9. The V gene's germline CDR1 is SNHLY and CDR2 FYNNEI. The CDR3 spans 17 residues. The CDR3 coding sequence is TGTGCCAGCAGTGACGATATAGGACTAGCGGGGAGCAATGAGCAGTTCTTC. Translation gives CASSDDIGLAGSNEQFF. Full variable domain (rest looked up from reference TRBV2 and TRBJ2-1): EPEVTQTPSHQVTQMGQEVILRCVPISNHLYFYWYRQILGQKVEFLVSFYNNEISEKSEIFDDQFSVERPDGSNFTLKIRSTKLEDSAMYFCASSDDIGLAGSNEQFFGPGTRLTVL.

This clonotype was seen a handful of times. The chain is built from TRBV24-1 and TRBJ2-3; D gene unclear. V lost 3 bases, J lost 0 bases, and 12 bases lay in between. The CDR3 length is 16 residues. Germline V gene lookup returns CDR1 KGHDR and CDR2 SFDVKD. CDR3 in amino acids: CATSDPDTTSTDTQYF. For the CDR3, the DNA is TGTGCCACCAGTGATCCTGACACGACTAGCACAGATACGCAGTATTTT.

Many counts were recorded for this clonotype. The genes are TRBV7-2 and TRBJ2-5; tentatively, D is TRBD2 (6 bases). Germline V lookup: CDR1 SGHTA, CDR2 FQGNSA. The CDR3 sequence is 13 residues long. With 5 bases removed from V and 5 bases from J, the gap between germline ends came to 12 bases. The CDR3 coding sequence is TGTGCCAGCAGCCCCCGGGGGATGGAGACCCAGTACTTC. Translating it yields CASSPRGMETQYF.

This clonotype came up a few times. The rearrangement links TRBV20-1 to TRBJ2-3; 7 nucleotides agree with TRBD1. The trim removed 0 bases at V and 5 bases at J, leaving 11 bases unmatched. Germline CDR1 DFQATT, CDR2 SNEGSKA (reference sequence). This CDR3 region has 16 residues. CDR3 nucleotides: TGCAGTGCTAGAGACGCCGGGACAGTAGGTCTAGATACGCAGTATTTT. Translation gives CSARDAGTVGLDTQYF.

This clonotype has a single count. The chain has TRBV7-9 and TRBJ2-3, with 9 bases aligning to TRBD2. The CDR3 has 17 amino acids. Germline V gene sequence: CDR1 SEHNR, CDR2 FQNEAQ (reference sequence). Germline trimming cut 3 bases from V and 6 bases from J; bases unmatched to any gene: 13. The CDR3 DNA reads TGTGCCAGCAGCTTCGAATGGACTAGCGCCGGATGGGATACGCAGTATTTT. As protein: CASSFEWTSAGWDTQYF.

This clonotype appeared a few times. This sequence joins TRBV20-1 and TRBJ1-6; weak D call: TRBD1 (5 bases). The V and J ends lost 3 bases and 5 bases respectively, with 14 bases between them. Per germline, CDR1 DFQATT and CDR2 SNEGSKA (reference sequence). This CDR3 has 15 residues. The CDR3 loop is CSARDNSDDNSPLHF. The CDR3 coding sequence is TGCAGTGCTAGGGACAACTCAGATGATAATTCACCCCTCCACTTT.

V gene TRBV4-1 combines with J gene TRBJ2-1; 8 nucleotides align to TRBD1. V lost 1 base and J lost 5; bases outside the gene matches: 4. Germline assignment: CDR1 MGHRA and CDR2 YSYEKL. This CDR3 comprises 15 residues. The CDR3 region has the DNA TGCGCCAGCAGCCAAGGGACAGGGAACGACAATGAGCAGTTCTTC. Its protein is CASSQGTGNDNEQFF.

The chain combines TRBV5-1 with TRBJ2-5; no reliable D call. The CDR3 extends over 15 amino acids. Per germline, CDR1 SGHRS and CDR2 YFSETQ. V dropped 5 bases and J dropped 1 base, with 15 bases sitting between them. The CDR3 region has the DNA TGCGCCAGCAGTATCAGTAGTGGTACCCAAGAGACCCAGTACTTC. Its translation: CASSISSGTQETQYF.

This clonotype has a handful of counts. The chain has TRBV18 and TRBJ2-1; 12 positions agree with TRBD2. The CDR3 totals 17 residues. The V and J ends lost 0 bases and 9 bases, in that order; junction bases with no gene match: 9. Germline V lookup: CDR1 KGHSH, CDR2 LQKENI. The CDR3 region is CASSPPTSGGIKGEQFF. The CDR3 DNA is TGTGCCAGCTCACCACCGACTAGCGGGGGTATCAAGGGTGAGCAGTTCTTC.

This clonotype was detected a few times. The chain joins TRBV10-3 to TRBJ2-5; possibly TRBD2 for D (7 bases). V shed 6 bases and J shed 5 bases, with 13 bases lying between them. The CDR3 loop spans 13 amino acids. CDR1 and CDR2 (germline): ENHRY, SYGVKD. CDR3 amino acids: CAIRGGAAETQYF. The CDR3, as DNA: TGTGCCATCAGGGGGGGGGCTGCGGAGACCCAGTACTTC.

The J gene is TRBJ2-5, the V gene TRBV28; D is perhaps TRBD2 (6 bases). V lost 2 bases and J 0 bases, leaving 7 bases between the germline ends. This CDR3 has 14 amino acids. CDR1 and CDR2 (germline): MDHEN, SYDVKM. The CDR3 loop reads CASSLRRDQETQYF. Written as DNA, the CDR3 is TGTGCCAGCAGTTTACGGAGGGACCAAGAGACCCAGTACTTC. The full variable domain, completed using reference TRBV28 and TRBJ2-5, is DVKVTQSSRYLVKRTGEKVFLECVQDMDHENMFWYRQDPGLGLRLIYFSYDVKMKEKGDIPEGYSVSREKKERFSLILESASTNQTSMYLCASSLRRDQETQYFGPGTRLLVL.